The source of this T cell receptor (beta chain) is a study of T cell responses to AZD1222 COVID-19 vaccine. Overall study findings and caveats: Baseline seropositivity occurred in only a handful of AZD1222 recipients. Among vaccine-associated CD4 TCRs, coverage spanned spike, with dominance at 160-218 and 743-854.

On this clone: The antigen is not known.

The repertoire was sequenced with immunoSEQ multiplex PCR; TCRdb's copy has only in-frame clones and lacks some. The table has hundreds of thousands of clones, almost 95% seen once. This CDR3 spans 14 amino acids. CDR1 is MNHNY, CDR2 SVGAGI, per germline (reference sequence). V trimming: 4 bases; J trimming: 5 bases; junction bases outside the gene matches: 3. The TCR comes from an adult who received the AZD1222 COVID-19 vaccine. The chain couples TRBV6-6 to TRBJ2-7, with 12 positions matching TRBD2. This sample comprised peripheral blood, obtained 28 days after the second AZD1222 dose. The CDR3 here is CASSSSGGAHEQYF. Here the CDR3 DNA reads TGTGCCAGCAGTTCTAGCGGGGGGGCCCACGAGCAGTACTTC.